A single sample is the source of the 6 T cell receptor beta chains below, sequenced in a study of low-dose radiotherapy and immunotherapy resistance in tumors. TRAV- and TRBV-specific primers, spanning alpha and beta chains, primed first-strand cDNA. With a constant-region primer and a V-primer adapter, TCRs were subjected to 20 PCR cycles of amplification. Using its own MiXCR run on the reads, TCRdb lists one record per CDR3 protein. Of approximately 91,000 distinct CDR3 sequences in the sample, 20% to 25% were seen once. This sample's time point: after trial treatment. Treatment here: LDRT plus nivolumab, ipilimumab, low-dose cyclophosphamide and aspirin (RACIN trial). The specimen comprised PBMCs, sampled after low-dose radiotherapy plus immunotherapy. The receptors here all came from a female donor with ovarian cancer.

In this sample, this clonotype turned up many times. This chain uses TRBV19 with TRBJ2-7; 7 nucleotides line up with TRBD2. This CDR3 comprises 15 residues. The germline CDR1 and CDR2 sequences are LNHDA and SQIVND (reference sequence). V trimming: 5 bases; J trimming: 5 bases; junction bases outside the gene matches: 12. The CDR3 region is CASSGQGLKIDEQYF. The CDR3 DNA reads TGTGCCAGTAGTGGCCAGGGACTAAAGATCGACGAGCAGTACTTC.

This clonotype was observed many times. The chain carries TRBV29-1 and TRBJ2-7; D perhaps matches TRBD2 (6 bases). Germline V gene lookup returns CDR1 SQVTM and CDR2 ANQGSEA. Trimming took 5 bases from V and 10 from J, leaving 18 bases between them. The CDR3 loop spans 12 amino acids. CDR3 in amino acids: CSVRNVAADQYF. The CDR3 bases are TGCAGCGTTCGCAATGTAGCGGCGGACCAGTACTTC.

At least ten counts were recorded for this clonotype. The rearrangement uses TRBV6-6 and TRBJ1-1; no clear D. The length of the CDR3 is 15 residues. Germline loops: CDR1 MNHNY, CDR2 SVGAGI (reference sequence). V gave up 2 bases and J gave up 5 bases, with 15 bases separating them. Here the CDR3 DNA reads TGTGCCAGCAGTTACCGGGTATTCGAAAGTACTGAAGCTTTCTTT. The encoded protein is CASSYRVFESTEAFF.

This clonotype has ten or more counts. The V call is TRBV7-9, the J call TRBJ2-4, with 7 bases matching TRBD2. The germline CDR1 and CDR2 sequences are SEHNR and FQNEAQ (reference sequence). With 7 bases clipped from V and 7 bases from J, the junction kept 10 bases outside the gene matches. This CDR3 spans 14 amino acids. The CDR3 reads CASIGRAGDNIQYF. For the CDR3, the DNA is TGTGCCAGCATCGGGCGGGCGGGAGACAACATTCAGTACTTC.

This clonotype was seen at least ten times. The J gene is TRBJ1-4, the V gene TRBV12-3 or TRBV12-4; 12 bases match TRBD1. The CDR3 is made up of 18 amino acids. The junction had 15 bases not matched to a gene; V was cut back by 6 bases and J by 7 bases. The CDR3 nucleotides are TGTGCCAGCAGAGCCGGGACAGGGGGCGCGTCGGTGAGTGAAAAACTGTTTTTT. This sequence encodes CASRAGTGGASVSEKLFF.

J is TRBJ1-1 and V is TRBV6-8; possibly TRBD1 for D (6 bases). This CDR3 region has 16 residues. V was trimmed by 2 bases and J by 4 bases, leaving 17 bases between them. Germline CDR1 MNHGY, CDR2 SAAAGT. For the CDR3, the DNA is TGTGCCAGCAGTTACCTGAACAGGGTTGGTGGCACTGAAGCTTTCTTT. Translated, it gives CASSYLNRVGGTEAFF.